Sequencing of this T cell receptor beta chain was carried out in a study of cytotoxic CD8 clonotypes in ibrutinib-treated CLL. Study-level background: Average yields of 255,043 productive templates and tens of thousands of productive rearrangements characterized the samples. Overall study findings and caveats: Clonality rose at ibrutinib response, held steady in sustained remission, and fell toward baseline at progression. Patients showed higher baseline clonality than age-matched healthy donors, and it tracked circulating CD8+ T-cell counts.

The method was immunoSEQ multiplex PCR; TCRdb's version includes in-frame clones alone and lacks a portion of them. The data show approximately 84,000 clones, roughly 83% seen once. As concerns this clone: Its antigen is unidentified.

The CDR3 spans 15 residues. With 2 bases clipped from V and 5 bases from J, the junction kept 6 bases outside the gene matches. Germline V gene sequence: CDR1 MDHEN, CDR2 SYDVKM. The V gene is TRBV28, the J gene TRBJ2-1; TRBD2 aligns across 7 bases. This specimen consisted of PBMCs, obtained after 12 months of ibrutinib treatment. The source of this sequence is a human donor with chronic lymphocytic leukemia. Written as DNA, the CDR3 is TGTGCCAGCAGTTTAATGGCTAGCGGAAACAATGAGCAGTTCTTC. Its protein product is CASSLMASGNNEQFF.